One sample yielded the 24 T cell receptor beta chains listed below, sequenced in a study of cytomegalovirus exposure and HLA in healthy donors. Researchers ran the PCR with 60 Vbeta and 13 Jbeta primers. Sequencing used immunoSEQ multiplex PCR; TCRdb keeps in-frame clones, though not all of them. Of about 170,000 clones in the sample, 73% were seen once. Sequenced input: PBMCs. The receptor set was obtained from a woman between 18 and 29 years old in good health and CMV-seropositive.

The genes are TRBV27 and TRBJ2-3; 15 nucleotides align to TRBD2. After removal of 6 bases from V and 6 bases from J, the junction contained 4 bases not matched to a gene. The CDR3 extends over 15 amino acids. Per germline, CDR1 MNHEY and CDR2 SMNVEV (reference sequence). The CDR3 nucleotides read TGTGCCAGCAGCCGTGGACTAGCGGGGGGGGATACGCAGTATTTT. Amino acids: CASSRGLAGGDTQYF.

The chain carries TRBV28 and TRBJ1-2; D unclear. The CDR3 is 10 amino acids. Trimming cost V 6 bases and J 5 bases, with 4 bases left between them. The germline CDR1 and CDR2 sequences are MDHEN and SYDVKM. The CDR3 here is CASSSYGYTF. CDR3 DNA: TGTGCCAGCAGCTCGTATGGCTACACCTTC.

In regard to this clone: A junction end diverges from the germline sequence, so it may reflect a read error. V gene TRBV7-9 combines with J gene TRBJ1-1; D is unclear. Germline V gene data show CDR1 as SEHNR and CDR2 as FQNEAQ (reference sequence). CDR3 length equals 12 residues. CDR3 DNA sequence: TGTTCCAGCAGCCGGGGTCAGCCTGAAGCTTTCTTT. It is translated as CSSSRGQPEAFF.

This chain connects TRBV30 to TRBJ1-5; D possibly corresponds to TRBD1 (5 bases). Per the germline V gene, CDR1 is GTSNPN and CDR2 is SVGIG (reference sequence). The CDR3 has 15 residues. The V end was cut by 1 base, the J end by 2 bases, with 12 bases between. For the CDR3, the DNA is TGTGCCTGGAGTGAGGGGCAGGCGGGCAATCAGCCCCAGCATTTT. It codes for CAWSEGQAGNQPQHF.

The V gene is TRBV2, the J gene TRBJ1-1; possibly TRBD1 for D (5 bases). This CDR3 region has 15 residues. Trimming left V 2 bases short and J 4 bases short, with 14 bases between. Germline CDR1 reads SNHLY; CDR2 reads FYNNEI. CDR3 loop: CASSELQGRGTEAFF. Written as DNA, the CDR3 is TGTGCCAGCAGTGAACTGCAGGGCCGTGGCACTGAAGCTTTCTTT. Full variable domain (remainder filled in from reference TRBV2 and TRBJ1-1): EPEVTQTPSHQVTQMGQEVILRCVPISNHLYFYWYRQILGQKVEFLVSFYNNEISEKSEIFDDQFSVERPDGSNFTLKIRSTKLEDSAMYFCASSELQGRGTEAFFGQGTRLTVV.

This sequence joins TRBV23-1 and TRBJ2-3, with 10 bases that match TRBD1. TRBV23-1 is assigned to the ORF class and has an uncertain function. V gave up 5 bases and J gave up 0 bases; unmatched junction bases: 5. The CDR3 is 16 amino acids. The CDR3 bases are TGCGCCAGCAGTGGTAGGACAGGGGGAAGCACAGATACGCAGTATTTT. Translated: CASSGRTGGSTDTQYF.

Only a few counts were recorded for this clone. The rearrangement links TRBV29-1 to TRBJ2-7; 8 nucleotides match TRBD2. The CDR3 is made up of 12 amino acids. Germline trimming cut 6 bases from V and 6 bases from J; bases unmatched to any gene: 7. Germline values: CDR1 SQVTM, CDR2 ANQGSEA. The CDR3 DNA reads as TGCAGCGTCGGGGGGGCAGCCGCCGAGCAGTACTTC. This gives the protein CSVGGAAAEQYF.

CDR3: CASSFTGGPFEAFF. CDR3 bases: TGTGCCAGCAGTTTTACAGGGGGCCCCTTTGAAGCTTTCTTT. The J gene is TRBJ1-1, the V gene TRBV6-5, with TRBD1 matching 9 bases. J gave up 7 bases and V 4 bases, and 7 bases lay outside the gene matches. Germline CDR1 is MNHEY and CDR2 is SVGAGI. The CDR3 extends over 14 amino acids.

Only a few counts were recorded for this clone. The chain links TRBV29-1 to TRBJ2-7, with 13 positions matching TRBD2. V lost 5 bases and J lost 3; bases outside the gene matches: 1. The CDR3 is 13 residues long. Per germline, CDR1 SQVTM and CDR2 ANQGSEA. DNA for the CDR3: TGCAGCGTTAGGACTAGCGGGGGCTACGAGCAGTACTTC. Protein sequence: CSVRTSGGYEQYF.

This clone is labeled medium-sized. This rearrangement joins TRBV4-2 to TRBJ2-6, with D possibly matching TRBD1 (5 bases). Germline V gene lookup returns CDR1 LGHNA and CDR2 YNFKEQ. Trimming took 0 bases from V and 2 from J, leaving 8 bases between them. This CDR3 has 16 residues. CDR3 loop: CASSQDEGAGANVLTF. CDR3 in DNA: TGTGCCAGCAGCCAAGACGAAGGGGCTGGGGCCAACGTCCTGACTTTC.

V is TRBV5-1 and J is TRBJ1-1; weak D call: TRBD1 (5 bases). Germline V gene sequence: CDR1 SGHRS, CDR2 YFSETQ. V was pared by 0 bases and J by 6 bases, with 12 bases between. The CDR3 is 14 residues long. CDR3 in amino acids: CASSLGRARPEAFF. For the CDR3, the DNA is TGCGCCAGCAGCTTGGGCAGGGCGAGGCCTGAAGCTTTCTTT.

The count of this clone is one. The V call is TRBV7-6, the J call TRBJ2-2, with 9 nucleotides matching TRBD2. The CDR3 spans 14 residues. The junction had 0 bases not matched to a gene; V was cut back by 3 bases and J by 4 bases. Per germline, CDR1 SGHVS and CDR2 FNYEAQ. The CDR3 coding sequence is TGTGCCAGCAGCTTTAGCGGGGGCACCGGGGAGCTGTTTTTT. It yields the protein CASSFSGGTGELFF.

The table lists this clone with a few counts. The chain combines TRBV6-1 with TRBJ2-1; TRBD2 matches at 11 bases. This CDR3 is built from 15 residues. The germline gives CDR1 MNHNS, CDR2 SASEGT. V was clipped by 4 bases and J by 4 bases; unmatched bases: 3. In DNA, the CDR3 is TGTGCCAGCAGTGGAACTAGCGGGGGTTACAATGAGCAGTTCTTC. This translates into CASSGTSGGYNEQFF.

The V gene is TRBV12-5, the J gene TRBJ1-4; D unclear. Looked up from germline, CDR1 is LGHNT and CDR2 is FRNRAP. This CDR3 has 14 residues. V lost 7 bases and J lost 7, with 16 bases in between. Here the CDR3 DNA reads TGTGCTAGTGCCGACCGCCGGGAACGTGAAAAACTGTTTTTT. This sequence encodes CASADRREREKLFF.

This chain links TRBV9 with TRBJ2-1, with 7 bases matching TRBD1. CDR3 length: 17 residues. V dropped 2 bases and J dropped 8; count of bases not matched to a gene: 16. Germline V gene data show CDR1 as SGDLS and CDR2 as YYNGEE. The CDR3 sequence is CASSVGTADSSWDEQFF. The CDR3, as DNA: TGTGCCAGCAGCGTTGGGACAGCAGACTCTAGTTGGGATGAGCAGTTCTTC.

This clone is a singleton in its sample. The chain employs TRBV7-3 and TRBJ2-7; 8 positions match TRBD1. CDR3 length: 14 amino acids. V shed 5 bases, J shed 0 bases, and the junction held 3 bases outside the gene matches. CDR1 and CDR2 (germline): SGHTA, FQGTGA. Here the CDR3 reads CASSPQGASYEQYF. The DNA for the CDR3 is TGTGCCAGCAGCCCCCAGGGGGCCTCCTACGAGCAGTACTTC.

As DNA, the CDR3 is TGCAGTGCTAGCCCCGGGGGTGAAGCTTTCTTT. Translated: CSASPGGEAFF. The genes are TRBV20-1 and TRBJ1-1; tentative D call: TRBD1 (5 bases). Germline CDR1 DFQATT, CDR2 SNEGSKA (reference sequence). V shed 3 bases and J shed 7 bases, with 9 bases lying between them. The CDR3 totals 11 residues.

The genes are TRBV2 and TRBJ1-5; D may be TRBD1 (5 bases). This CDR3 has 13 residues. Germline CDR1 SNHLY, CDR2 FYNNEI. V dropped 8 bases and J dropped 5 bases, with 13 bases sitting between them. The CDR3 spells CASQGVDYQPQHF. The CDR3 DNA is TGTGCCAGCCAGGGTGTAGACTATCAGCCCCAGCATTTT.

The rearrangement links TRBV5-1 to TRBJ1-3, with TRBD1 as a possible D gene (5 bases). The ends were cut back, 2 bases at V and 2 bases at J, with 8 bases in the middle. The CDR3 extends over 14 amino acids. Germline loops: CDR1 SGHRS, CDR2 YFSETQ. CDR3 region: CASSLRGTGNTIYF. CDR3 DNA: TGCGCCAGCAGCTTACGGGGGACTGGAAACACCATATATTTT. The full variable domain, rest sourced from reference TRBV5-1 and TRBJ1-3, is KAGVTQTPRYLIKTRGQQVTLSCSPISGHRSVSWYQQTPGQGLQFLFEYFSETQRNKGNFPGRFSGRQFSNSRSEMNVSTLELGDSALYLCASSLRGTGNTIYFGEGSWLTVV.

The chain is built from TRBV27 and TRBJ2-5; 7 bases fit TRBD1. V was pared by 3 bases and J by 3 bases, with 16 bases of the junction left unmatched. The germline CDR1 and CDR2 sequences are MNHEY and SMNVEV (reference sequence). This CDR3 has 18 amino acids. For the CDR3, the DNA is TGTGCCAGCAGTTTGGGCCAGGGGGAATCGGGGTGGAAAGAGACCCAGTACTTC. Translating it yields CASSLGQGESGWKETQYF.

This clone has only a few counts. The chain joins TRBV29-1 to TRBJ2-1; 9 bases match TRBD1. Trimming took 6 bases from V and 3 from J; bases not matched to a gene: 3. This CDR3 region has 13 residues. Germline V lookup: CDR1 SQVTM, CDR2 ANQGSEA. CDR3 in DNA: TGCAGCGTACCGGGACAGGGCTACAATGAGCAGTTCTTC. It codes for CSVPGQGYNEQFF.

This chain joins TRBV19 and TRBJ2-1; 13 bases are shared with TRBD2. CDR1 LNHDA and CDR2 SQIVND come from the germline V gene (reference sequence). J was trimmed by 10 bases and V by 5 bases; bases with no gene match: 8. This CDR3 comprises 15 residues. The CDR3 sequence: CASSAPGLAGQEQFF. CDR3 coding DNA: TGTGCCAGTAGTGCACCGGGACTAGCGGGACAGGAGCAGTTCTTC. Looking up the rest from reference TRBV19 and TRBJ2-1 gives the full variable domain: DGGITQSPKYLFRKEGQNVTLSCEQNLNHDAMYWYRQDPGQGLRLIYYSQIVNDFQKGDIAEGYSVSREKKESFPLTVTSAQKNPTAFYLCASSAPGLAGQEQFFGPGTRLTVL.

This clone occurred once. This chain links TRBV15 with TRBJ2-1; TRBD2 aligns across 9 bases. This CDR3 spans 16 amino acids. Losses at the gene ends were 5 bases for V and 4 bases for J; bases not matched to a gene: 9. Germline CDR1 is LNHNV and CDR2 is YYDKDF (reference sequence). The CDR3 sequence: CATSGITSGPYNEQFF. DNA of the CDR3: TGTGCCACCAGCGGGATTACTAGCGGGCCATACAATGAGCAGTTCTTC.

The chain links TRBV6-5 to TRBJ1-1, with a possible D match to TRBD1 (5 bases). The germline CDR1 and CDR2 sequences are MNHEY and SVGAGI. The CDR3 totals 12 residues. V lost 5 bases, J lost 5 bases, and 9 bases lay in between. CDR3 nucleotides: TGTGCCAGCAGTCCCGGGGGAACTGAAGCTTTCTTT. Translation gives CASSPGGTEAFF.